The 31 T cell receptor beta chains listed next were all sequenced from one sample in a study of PD-1 blockade in classical Hodgkin lymphoma (TCRdb year 2020). The library was generated by the immunoSEQ multiplex PCR assay. TCRdb limited this immuneACCESS table to in-frame rearrangements with V and J called. A share of clones is missing; checked studies link under half to unresolved V genes, and the rest is unexplained. The sample includes some 14,000 clones, with roughly 84% observed a single time. Jointly, the top ten make up around 4.5% of the sample. Reading the label with the study, this specimen's time point is: cycle 1 day 1 (C1D1), immediately before nivolumab initiation. Every trial patient had relapsed following autologous stem cell transplantation, and prior brentuximab vedotin exposure was what differed among cohorts A, B and C. The sample was peripheral blood mononuclear cells (PBMCs), taken at baseline. The origin of the receptors is a human donor with classical Hodgkin lymphoma.

The rearrangement links TRBV7-8 to TRBJ2-6; tentatively, D is TRBD1 (5 bases). Germline CDR1 is SGHVS and CDR2 is FQNEAQ. This CDR3 has 17 amino acids. V was clipped by 0 bases and J by 0 bases, with 9 bases between them. The CDR3 DNA is TGTGCCAGCAGCTTAGCGCACAGGCCCTCTGGGGCCAACGTCCTGACTTTC. Encoded protein: CASSLAHRPSGANVLTF.

V usage is TRBV18 and J usage is TRBJ1-6; 9 nucleotides agree with TRBD1. The CDR3 loop spans 17 amino acids. Germline V gene data show CDR1 as KGHSH and CDR2 as LQKENI. V dropped 5 bases and J dropped 4; count of bases not matched to a gene: 9. The CDR3 here is CASSRSRTGEYNSPLHF. CDR3 DNA: TGTGCCAGCTCAAGGTCCCGGACAGGGGAATATAATTCACCCCTCCACTTT.

V is TRBV5-1 and J is TRBJ2-1; TRBD2 might be the D (5 bases). The CDR3 totals 15 residues. CDR1 and CDR2 from the germline V gene are SGHRS and YFSETQ. V lost 0 bases and J lost 6, with 13 bases in between. This chain's CDR3 is CASSLGTGWPNEQFF. As DNA, the CDR3 is TGCGCCAGCAGCTTGGGGACGGGATGGCCCAATGAGCAGTTCTTC.

V gene TRBV27 combines with J gene TRBJ2-1; perhaps TRBD2 as D (5 bases). The CDR3 spans 15 residues. Trimming cost V 5 bases and J 4 bases, with 15 bases left between them. Germline assignment: CDR1 MNHEY and CDR2 SMNVEV (reference sequence). CDR3 in DNA: TGTGCCAGCAGTCCACCATTAGCGCATTACAATGAGCAGTTCTTC. Its translation is CASSPPLAHYNEQFF.

The chain has TRBV4-3 and TRBJ1-1; 8 bases align to TRBD1. J was trimmed by 1 base and V by 4 bases; bases with no gene match: 2. Germline assignment: CDR1 LGHNA and CDR2 YSLEER. CDR3 length equals 14 residues. The CDR3: CASSLGQGNTEAFF. The CDR3, as DNA: TGCGCCAGCAGCCTAGGACAGGGGAACACTGAAGCTTTCTTT.

The CDR3, as DNA: TGTGCCAGCAGTGCCATAGGGGGCAGGACAGATACGCAGTATTTT. This sequence encodes CASSAIGGRTDTQYF. The chain combines TRBV27 with TRBJ2-3; 7 bases are shared with TRBD1. This CDR3 has 15 amino acids. V lost 5 bases, J lost 3 bases, and 8 bases stayed unmatched. Germline V gene lookup returns CDR1 MNHEY and CDR2 SMNVEV (reference sequence).

The chain joins TRBV7-2 to TRBJ1-5; weak D call: TRBD1 (5 bases). The V gene's germline CDR1 is SGHTA and CDR2 FQGNSA. CDR3 length: 14 residues. V shed 3 bases and J shed 0 bases, with 6 bases lying between them. DNA for the CDR3: TGTGCCAGCAGCTTGACAGATAGCAATCAGCCCCAGCATTTT. Protein product: CASSLTDSNQPQHF.

This clone was counted once. J is TRBJ2-5 and V is TRBV27; D may be TRBD1 (5 bases). Germline CDR1 reads MNHEY; CDR2 reads SMNVEV (reference sequence). This CDR3 has 15 residues. V lost 1 base and J lost 1, with 10 bases in between. CDR3 sequence: CASSLWGRLQETQYF. CDR3 in DNA: TGTGCCAGCAGTTTATGGGGCAGGCTCCAAGAGACCCAGTACTTC.

This clone was seen once. CDR3 bases: TGCGCCAGCAGCTTGGATGGGAGTACTTTCTACGAGCAGTACTTC. It is translated as CASSLDGSTFYEQYF. This chain joins TRBV5-1 and TRBJ2-7, with D possibly being TRBD2 (5 bases). The CDR3 length is 15 residues. The germline V gene encodes CDR1 SGHRS and CDR2 YFSETQ. Trimming pared 0 bases from V and 3 bases from J, leaving 13 bases between.

The chain carries TRBV29-1 and TRBJ2-1, with TRBD2 as a possible D gene (6 bases). The CDR3 consists of 14 residues. With 3 bases removed from V and 7 bases from J, the gap between germline ends came to 16 bases. Germline-derived CDR1 and CDR2 are SQVTM and ANQGSEA. CDR3 DNA: TGCAGCGTTGAGCTCGGGACTTCCGGGAATGAGCAGTTCTTC. As protein: CSVELGTSGNEQFF.

V gene TRBV5-1 combines with J gene TRBJ2-1, with 7 positions matching TRBD2. Germline CDR1 reads SGHRS; CDR2 reads YFSETQ. The CDR3 covers 15 residues. With 2 bases clipped from V and 5 bases from J, the junction kept 7 bases outside the gene matches. CDR3 coding DNA: TGCGCCAGCAGCTTCGGGGGGAATAGAAACAATGAGCAGTTCTTC. As protein: CASSFGGNRNNEQFF.

This chain links TRBV7-2 with TRBJ1-4; 10 bases fit TRBD1. The CDR3 contains 14 residues. Germline V CDR1 and CDR2: SGHTA, FQGNSA. V lost 3 bases, J lost 7 bases, and 2 bases stayed unmatched. The CDR3 is CASSLDRGVEKLFF. The CDR3 DNA reads as TGTGCCAGCAGCTTGGACAGGGGGGTTGAAAAACTGTTTTTT.

The genes are TRBV19 and TRBJ2-1, with D possibly TRBD1 on 6 matching bases. Germline lookup yields CDR1 LNHDA and CDR2 SQIVND (reference sequence). Trimming stripped 10 bases from V and 1 base from J, with 11 bases between. CDR3 length: 13 residues. Here the CDR3 DNA reads TGTGCCACCAGCAGGGGATCCTACAATGAGCAGTTCTTC. It specifies CATSRGSYNEQFF.

The chain is built from TRBV7-9 and TRBJ2-7; D ambiguous. The germline CDR1 and CDR2 sequences are SEHNR and FQNEAQ (reference sequence). Trimming pared 1 base from V and 5 bases from J, leaving 18 bases between. This CDR3 contains 16 residues. The CDR3 reads CASSLVKNSFSDEQYF. The DNA of the CDR3 is TGTGCCAGCAGCTTAGTTAAAAACTCCTTTTCGGACGAGCAGTACTTC.

In this sample, this clone turned up once. The chain has TRBV5-1 and TRBJ2-1; 11 bases match TRBD2. The J segment lost 6 bases and the V segment lost 3 bases, leaving 8 bases of the junction unmatched. The CDR3 sequence is 16 residues long. Germline V gene data show CDR1 as SGHRS and CDR2 as YFSETQ. The CDR3 region is CASSWLLAGGGNEQFF. As DNA, the CDR3 is TGCGCCAGCAGCTGGCTTTTAGCGGGAGGGGGCAATGAGCAGTTCTTC.

The CDR3 is CASSQATQGQSSGNTIYF. The CDR3 nucleotides are TGCGCCAGCAGCCAAGCCACACAGGGTCAAAGCTCTGGAAACACCATATATTTT. V and J are TRBV4-3 and TRBJ1-3; D might be TRBD1 (6 bases). The CDR3 contains 18 residues. The germline V gene has CDR1 LGHNA and CDR2 YSLEER. Trimming stripped 1 base from V and 0 bases from J, with 16 bases between.

CDR3 DNA sequence: TGCAGCGCCGACAGCGATGGCTACACCTTC. This gives the protein CSADSDGYTF. This sequence joins TRBV29-1 and TRBJ1-2, with D perhaps TRBD1 (5 bases). The V end was cut by 7 bases, the J end by 6 bases, with 9 bases between. This CDR3 has 10 residues. The germline V gene encodes CDR1 SQVTM and CDR2 ANQGSEA.

The rearrangement links TRBV30 to TRBJ2-1, with unresolved D. Germline lookup yields CDR1 GTSNPN and CDR2 SVGIG (reference sequence). V lost 0 bases and J 8 bases, leaving 5 bases between the germline ends. CDR3 size: 11 residues. DNA of the CDR3: TGTGCCTGGAGTGTGGTCGATGAGCAGTTCTTC. Its protein is CAWSVVDEQFF.

A single count supports this clone. The V call is TRBV19, the J call TRBJ2-4, with D maybe TRBD1 (6 bases). The CDR3 length is 15 residues. Germline assignment: CDR1 LNHDA and CDR2 SQIVND (reference sequence). Between the trimmed V and J ends, which lost 5 bases and 8 bases, there was a span of 19 bases. CDR3 in DNA: TGTGCCAGTAGTGACAAGACAGGCCTTCGGGACATTCAGTACTTC. Amino acid sequence: CASSDKTGLRDIQYF.

The J gene is TRBJ2-7, the V gene TRBV5-1; maybe TRBD1 (5 bases). With 0 bases removed from V and 5 bases from J, the gap between germline ends came to 9 bases. Looked up from germline, CDR1 is SGHRS and CDR2 is YFSETQ. This CDR3 comprises 13 residues. This CDR3 is CASSLAGYHEQYF. CDR3 sequence (DNA): TGCGCCAGCAGCTTGGCAGGGTATCACGAGCAGTACTTC.

This clone was observed a few times. This chain links TRBV4-2 with TRBJ2-1; 7 nucleotides line up with TRBD2. Germline trimming cut 0 bases from V and 9 bases from J; bases unmatched to any gene: 11. The CDR3 extends over 16 amino acids. Looked up from germline, CDR1 is LGHNA and CDR2 is YNFKEQ. CDR3 region: CASSQDWDYLQGEQFF. CDR3 DNA: TGTGCCAGCAGCCAAGATTGGGACTACCTCCAGGGTGAGCAGTTCTTC.

The chain employs TRBV5-4 and TRBJ1-1; 9 nucleotides match TRBD1. The CDR3 is 16 residues long. Trimming cost V 4 bases and J 1 base; bases outside gene matches: 8. Germline-derived CDR1 and CDR2 are SGHNT and YYREEE (reference sequence). The DNA for the CDR3 is TGTGCCAGCAGCCCTCGGACAGGGGCTGAGAACACTGAAGCTTTCTTT. Translation: CASSPRTGAENTEAFF. The full variable domain, rest sourced from reference TRBV5-4 and TRBJ1-1, is ETGVTQSPTHLIKTRGQQVTLRCSSQSGHNTVSWYQQALGQGPQFIFQYYREEENGRGNFPPRFSGLQFPNYSSELNVNALELDDSALYLCASSPRTGAENTEAFFGQGTRLTVV.

This rearrangement joins TRBV27 to TRBJ1-1; perhaps TRBD1 as D (6 bases). The V end lost 5 bases, the J end lost 7 bases, and 8 bases lay between the germline ends. Germline-derived CDR1 and CDR2 are MNHEY and SMNVEV (reference sequence). This CDR3 comprises 11 residues. The CDR3 is CASSRGHEAFF. DNA of the CDR3: TGTGCCAGCAGTAGGGGACATGAAGCTTTCTTT.

The chain joins TRBV4-1 to TRBJ1-2, with D uncertain. There are 14 residues in the CDR3. In germline, CDR1 is MGHRA, CDR2 YSYEKL. The V end lost 0 bases, the J end lost 6 bases, and 11 bases lay between the germline ends. CDR3 protein: CASSQDWRSDGYTF. The DNA for the CDR3 is TGCGCCAGCAGCCAAGATTGGAGGTCGGATGGCTACACCTTC.

The rearrangement links TRBV2 to TRBJ2-7, with D unclear. The CDR3 is 16 residues long. V lost 1 base, J lost 3 bases, and 16 bases lay in between. The V gene's germline CDR1 is SNHLY and CDR2 FYNNEI. The CDR3 sequence: CASSEGFRVGLYEQYF. The CDR3 coding sequence is TGTGCCAGCAGTGAAGGTTTTAGAGTAGGGCTCTACGAGCAGTACTTC.

The chain recombines TRBV5-1 with TRBJ2-4; D might be TRBD2 (7 bases). The V end was cut by 4 bases, the J end by 8 bases, with 16 bases between. CDR1 is SGHRS and CDR2 is YFSETQ in the germline V gene. CDR3 length: 14 residues. DNA of the CDR3: TGCGCCAGCAGCAGCGGGACACCCGGAGACATTCAGTACTTC. The encoded protein is CASSSGTPGDIQYF. Filled out from reference TRBV5-1 and TRBJ2-4, the complete variable domain reads KAGVTQTPRYLIKTRGQQVTLSCSPISGHRSVSWYQQTPGQGLQFLFEYFSETQRNKGNFPGRFSGRQFSNSRSEMNVSTLELGDSALYLCASSSGTPGDIQYFGAGTRLSVL.

This chain links TRBV11-2 with TRBJ1-1; D is unresolved. This CDR3 has 15 amino acids. Germline V gene lookup returns CDR1 SGHAT and CDR2 FQNNGV. Trimming pared 2 bases from V and 5 bases from J, leaving 15 bases between. The CDR3 spells CASSLYSTWKTEAFF. The DNA of the CDR3 is TGTGCCAGCAGCTTATATAGTACCTGGAAGACTGAAGCTTTCTTT. The full variable domain, rest sourced from reference TRBV11-2 and TRBJ1-1, is EAGVAQSPRYKIIEKRQSVAFWCNPISGHATLYWYQQILGQGPKLLIQFQNNGVVDDSQLPKDRFSAERLKGVDSTLKIQPAKLEDSAVYLCASSLYSTWKTEAFFGQGTRLTVV.

This chain joins TRBV19 and TRBJ2-3, with 11 bases fitting TRBD1. Germline V gene data show CDR1 as LNHDA and CDR2 as SQIVND (reference sequence). The V segment lost 3 bases and the J segment 6 bases; nucleotides outside the gene matches: 5. The CDR3 sequence is 15 residues long. The CDR3 spells CASSMKDRGQDTQYF. As DNA, the CDR3 is TGTGCCAGTAGTATGAAGGACAGGGGGCAGGATACGCAGTATTTT.

The chain has TRBV27 and TRBJ1-3; no firm D call. With 6 bases removed from V and 2 bases from J, the gap between germline ends came to 8 bases. Germline values: CDR1 MNHEY, CDR2 SMNVEV (reference sequence). This CDR3 has 13 residues. Here the CDR3 reads CASSPVAGNTIYF. CDR3 in DNA: TGTGCCAGCAGCCCTGTAGCTGGAAACACCATATATTTT.

The V call is TRBV28, the J call TRBJ2-3; tentatively, D is TRBD1 (6 bases). Germline values: CDR1 MDHEN, CDR2 SYDVKM. CDR3 size: 13 residues. Trimming removed 10 bases at V and 2 bases at J, with 13 bases between. The CDR3 DNA reads TGTGCCATCCTACAGGGACACACAGATACGCAGTATTTT. It yields the protein CAILQGHTDTQYF. The full variable domain, its missing parts supplied by reference TRBV28 and TRBJ2-3, is DVKVTQSSRYLVKRTGEKVFLECVQDMDHENMFWYRQDPGLGLRLIYFSYDVKMKEKGDIPEGYSVSREKKERFSLILESASTNQTSMYLCAILQGHTDTQYFGPGTRLTVL.

The chain couples TRBV25-1 to TRBJ2-2; D uncertain. From germline, CDR1 is MGHDK and CDR2 SYGVNS. Trimming took off 7 bases at V and 5 bases at J, with 23 bases between the two ends. This CDR3 contains 17 residues. The CDR3 sequence is CASTEGSHPGRTGELFF. The CDR3 nucleotides are TGTGCCAGCACCGAAGGAAGTCACCCCGGTCGAACCGGGGAGCTGTTTTTT.